The 11 T cell receptor beta chains given below trace back to one sample, sequenced in a study of human T cells and chemical hapten exposure. Via MiXCR, TCRdb re-called the RACE reads, giving one row per CDR3 protein. In the table there are 60,000 to 80,000 distinct CDR3 sequences, about 7% of which are singletons. As for time point: pre-sensitization, week 0. The treatment is: therapeutic diphenylcyclopropenone sensitization with weekly scalp DPC. The sample consisted of whole blood, taken in connection with sensitization to the hapten diphenylcyclopropenone (DPC). These TCRs come from a woman aged 30 to 39 with alopecia areata. Some clones in this sample may be carry-over from other donors' samples.

This clonotype showed up many times. This chain links TRBV29-1 with TRBJ2-1; 7 bases fit TRBD2. This CDR3 comprises 14 residues. Looked up from germline, CDR1 is SQVTM and CDR2 is ANQGSEA. V was clipped by 7 bases and J by 6 bases; unmatched bases: 12. The CDR3 here is CSGRLWGGVNEQFF. The CDR3 DNA follows: TGCAGCGGTCGCCTCTGGGGGGGGGTCAATGAGCAGTTCTTC.

This clonotype was seen at least ten times. CDR3 region: CASSPDARIYGYTF. The DNA of the CDR3 is TGTGCCAGCAGCCCCGATGCCAGAATCTATGGCTACACCTTC. This sequence joins TRBV7-3 and TRBJ1-2, with D uncertain. The germline V gene has CDR1 SGHTA and CDR2 FQGTGA. The germline V and J ends were trimmed by 5 bases and 4 bases, with 14 bases remaining between them. The CDR3 contains 14 residues.

This clonotype has a handful of counts. The V and J genes are TRBV7-9 and TRBJ1-1; D call uncertain. The germline V gene has CDR1 SEHNR and CDR2 FQNEAQ (reference sequence). The CDR3 spans 18 residues. The ends were cut back, 3 bases at V and 0 bases at J, with 20 bases in the middle. The CDR3, as DNA: TGTGCCAGCAGCTTGTTTTTGACTTCCGAATCCTTGAACACTGAAGCTTTCTTT. Translating gives CASSLFLTSESLNTEAFF.

The sample holds many counts of this clonotype. This chain connects TRBV20-1 to TRBJ1-5; 7 bases line up with TRBD1. After removal of 2 bases from V and 4 bases from J, the junction contained 8 bases not matched to a gene. The CDR3 has 15 amino acids. Germline V gene sequence: CDR1 DFQATT, CDR2 SNEGSKA (reference sequence). In nucleotides, the CDR3 is TGCAGTGCTAGACGTCGGGCAGGGGGAAATCAGCCCCAGCATTTT. Translated: CSARRRAGGNQPQHF.

This clonotype has a count of ten or more. The gene calls are TRBV7-9 and TRBJ1-2, with D maybe TRBD1 (5 bases). CDR3 length: 12 residues. Germline V gene sequence: CDR1 SEHNR, CDR2 FQNEAQ (reference sequence). V was cut by 4 bases and J by 7 bases, with 10 bases left in between. CDR3 region: CASSSTGAGYTF. The CDR3 coding sequence is TGTGCCAGCAGCTCCACTGGGGCTGGCTACACCTTC.

This clonotype was counted many times. This chain links TRBV7-9 with TRBJ1-5, with D hard to call. The germline V and J ends were trimmed by 2 bases and 5 bases, with 7 bases remaining between them. Per germline, CDR1 SEHNR and CDR2 FQNEAQ (reference sequence). The CDR3 runs to 13 residues. As DNA, the CDR3 is TGTGCCAGCAGCTTAACGGGTCATCAGCCCCAGCATTTT. It specifies CASSLTGHQPQHF.

This clonotype was seen repeatedly, ten times or more. The chain employs TRBV24-1 and TRBJ2-2; the D gene could be TRBD1 or TRBD2 (5 bases each). The CDR3 has 12 amino acids. Trimming removed 8 bases at V and 4 bases at J, with 7 bases between. Germline CDR1 KGHDR, CDR2 SFDVKD. The CDR3 nucleotides are TGTGCCACCAAGGGGAGCACCGGGGAGCTGTTTTTT. It translates to CATKGSTGELFF.

The genes are TRBV10-3 and TRBJ1-1; perhaps TRBD1 as D (5 bases). The CDR3 sequence is 14 residues long. Germline CDR1 ENHRY, CDR2 SYGVKD. Trimming removed 1 base from V and 1 base from J, with 7 bases in between. The CDR3: CAISEFQGNTEAFF. Written as DNA, the CDR3 is TGTGCCATCAGTGAGTTTCAGGGGAACACTGAAGCTTTCTTT.

The chain is built from TRBV29-1 and TRBJ2-1; D might be TRBD2 (5 bases). The CDR3 has 12 residues. Germline V gene sequence: CDR1 SQVTM, CDR2 ANQGSEA. Trimming took off 7 bases at V and 6 bases at J, with 13 bases between the two ends. The CDR3 nucleotides are TGCAGCGCCGGGATCCGGCCCAATGAGCAGTTCTTC. This translates into CSAGIRPNEQFF.

The chain couples TRBV19 to TRBJ1-3; D call uncertain. The length of the CDR3 is 14 residues. V lost 5 bases, J lost 2 bases, and 10 bases lay in between. Germline lookup yields CDR1 LNHDA and CDR2 SQIVND (reference sequence). CDR3 sequence: CASSLGRTGNTIYF. DNA for the CDR3: TGTGCCAGTAGTCTAGGAAGGACTGGAAACACCATATATTTT.

This clonotype was seen repeatedly, ten times or more. The rearrangement links TRBV2 to TRBJ1-3; a possible D gene is TRBD1 (5 bases). Trimming removed 6 bases from V and 2 bases from J, with 14 bases in between. The CDR3 extends over 15 amino acids. The V gene's germline CDR1 is SNHLY and CDR2 FYNNEI. The CDR3 spells CASRLRGKTGNTIYF. CDR3 sequence (DNA): TGTGCCAGCAGGCTGAGGGGCAAAACTGGAAACACCATATATTTT.